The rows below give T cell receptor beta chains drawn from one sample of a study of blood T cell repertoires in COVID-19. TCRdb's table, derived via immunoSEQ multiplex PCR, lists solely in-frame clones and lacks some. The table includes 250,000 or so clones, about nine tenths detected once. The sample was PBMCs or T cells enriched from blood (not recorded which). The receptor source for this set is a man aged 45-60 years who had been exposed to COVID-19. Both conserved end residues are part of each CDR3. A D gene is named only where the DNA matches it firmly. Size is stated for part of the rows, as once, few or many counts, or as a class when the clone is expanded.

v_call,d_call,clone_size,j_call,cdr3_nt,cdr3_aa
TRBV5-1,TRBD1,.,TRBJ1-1,TGCGCCAGCAGCGACCGGGACAGGGGACCCACGAACACTGAAGCTTTCTTT,CASSDRDRGPTNTEAFF
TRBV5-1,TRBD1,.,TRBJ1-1,TGCGCCAGCAGCGACCCACAGGGGGGAAGGACTGAAGCTTTCTTT,CASSDPQGGRTEAFF
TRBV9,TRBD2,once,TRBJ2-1,TGTGCCAGCAGCGGCCAGGGAGGGTCCTACAATGAGCAGTTCTTC,CASSGQGGSYNEQFF
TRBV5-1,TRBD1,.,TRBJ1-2,TGCGCCAGCAGCTTGGCTACAGGGGCAAGCGGCTACACCTTC,CASSLATGASGYTF
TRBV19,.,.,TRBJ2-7,TGTGCCAGTAGCCCCCGGGGGTACCACGAGCAGTACTTC,CASSPRGYHEQYF
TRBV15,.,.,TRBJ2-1,TGTGCCACCAGAACCCAGGGGAGGGCCGAGTCGCTCCTAAACAATGAGCAGTTCTTC,CATRTQGRAESLLNNEQFF
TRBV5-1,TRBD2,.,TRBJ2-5,TGCGCCAGCAGCACCCGACCGGGACTAGCGGAAGACTTGTACCAAGAGACCCAGTACTTC,CASSTRPGLAEDLYQETQYF
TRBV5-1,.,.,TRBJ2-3,TGCGCCAGCAGCTTGTGGTTGGCTGGGCCAGGCACAGATACGCAGTATTTT,CASSLWLAGPGTDTQYF
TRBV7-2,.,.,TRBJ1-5,TGTGCCAGCAGCTTAGACTTCGGAGAATATAGCAATCAGCCCCAGCATTTT,CASSLDFGEYSNQPQHF
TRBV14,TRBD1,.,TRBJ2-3,TGTGCCAGCAGCCACGGACAGGGAGGATGGGATACGCAGTATTTT,CASSHGQGGWDTQYF
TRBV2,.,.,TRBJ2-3,TGTGCCAGCAGGGAGAGGTGGCAGGGGCCTCCAAAAGATACGCAGTATTTT,CASRERWQGPPKDTQYF
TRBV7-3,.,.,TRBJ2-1,TGTGCCAGCAGCTTCCCAGGGGCAATATACAATGAGCAGTTCTTC,CASSFPGAIYNEQFF
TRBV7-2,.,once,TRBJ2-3,TGTGCCAGCAGCTTGGGCTACACAGATACGCAGTATTTT,CASSLGYTDTQYF
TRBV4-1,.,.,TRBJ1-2,TGCGCCAGCAGCCAAGAAATGGGGCGCGTGTATGGCTACACCTTC,CASSQEMGRVYGYTF
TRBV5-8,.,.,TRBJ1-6,TGTGCCAGCAGCTTTTTGCGGACCGAGGGAAATTCACCCCTCCACTTT,CASSFLRTEGNSPLHF
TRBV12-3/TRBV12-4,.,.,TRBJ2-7,TGTGCCAGCAGTCTAACTCGGAGCTACGAGCAGTACTTC,CASSLTRSYEQYF
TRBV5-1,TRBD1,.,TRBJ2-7,TGCGCCAGCAGCTTGCAGACAGGGGGCTATTACGAGCAGTACTTC,CASSLQTGGYYEQYF
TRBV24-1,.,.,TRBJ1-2,TGTGCCACCAGTGATTTAGGCAGGGGTTATGGCTACACCTTC,CATSDLGRGYGYTF
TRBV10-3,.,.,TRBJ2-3,TGTGCCATCAGTGACCCGTTTAGTACTAGCACAGATACGCAGTATTTT,CAISDPFSTSTDTQYF
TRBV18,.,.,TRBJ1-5,TGTGCCAGCTCACTGAGCAGAGGGCCTGGAAATCAGCCCCAGCATTTT,CASSLSRGPGNQPQHF
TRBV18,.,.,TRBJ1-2,TGTGCCAGCTCACCAACACAGGGTCATGGCTACACCTTC,CASSPTQGHGYTF
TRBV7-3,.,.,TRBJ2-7,TGTGCCAGCAGTCCCGACAGATACGAGCAGTACTTC,CASSPDRYEQYF
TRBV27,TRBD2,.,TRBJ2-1,TGTGCCAGCAAGGACTGGGGAGGGGAGCAGTTCTTC,CASKDWGGEQFF
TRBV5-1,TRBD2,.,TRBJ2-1,TGCGCCAGCAGCTGGACTAGCAGCCACAATGAGCAGTTCTTC,CASSWTSSHNEQFF
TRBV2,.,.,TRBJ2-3,TGTGCCAGCGGGGGCCACGTTAGCACAGATACGCAGTATTTT,CASGGHVSTDTQYF
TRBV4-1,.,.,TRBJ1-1,TGCGCCAGCAGTTTAATTCGGGACACTGAAGCTTTCTTT,CASSLIRDTEAFF
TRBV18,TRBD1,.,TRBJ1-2,TGTGCCAGCTCACCACGGGGGACAGGCTCAACTTCGGGCTATGGCTACACCTTC,CASSPRGTGSTSGYGYTF
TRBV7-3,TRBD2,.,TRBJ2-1,TGTGCCAGCAGTCCAGCGGGAGGGCCGTTGCAGTTCTTC,CASSPAGGPLQFF
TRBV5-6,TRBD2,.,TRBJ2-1,TGTGCCAGCAGCTTGGTGGTTGGAGCGGGGGGGCCGGAGGAGCAGTTCTTC,CASSLVVGAGGPEEQFF
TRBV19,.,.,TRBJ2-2,TGTGCCAGTAGTATAACAGGGAACACCGGGGAGCTGTTTTTT,CASSITGNTGELFF
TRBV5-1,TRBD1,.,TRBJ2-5,TGCGCCAGCACCCTCGGACAGGTACAAGAGACCCAGTACTTC,CASTLGQVQETQYF
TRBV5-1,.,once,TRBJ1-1,TGCGCCAGCAGCTTGGCCATCCAGAACACTGAAGCTTTCTTT,CASSLAIQNTEAFF
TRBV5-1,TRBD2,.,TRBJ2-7,TGCGCCAGCAGCTTGGCAGCTAGCGGGGGGCCCAGCTCCTACGAGCAGTACTTC,CASSLAASGGPSSYEQYF
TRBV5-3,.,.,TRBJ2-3,TGTGCCAGAAGCTACGGCCCGGGTGGCAGACGAACAGATACGCAGTATTTT,CARSYGPGGRRTDTQYF
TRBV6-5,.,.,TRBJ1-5,TGTGCCAGCAGTTACTCAGGACTTAGCAATCAGCCCCAGCATTTT,CASSYSGLSNQPQHF
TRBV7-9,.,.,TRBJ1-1,TGTGCCAGCAGCCAGGGTGGTGAAGCTTTCTTT,CASSQGGEAFF
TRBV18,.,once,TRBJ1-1,TGTGCCAGCTCACCAGGACAAATTCAGACTGAAGCTTTCTTT,CASSPGQIQTEAFF
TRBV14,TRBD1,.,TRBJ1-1,TGTGCCAGCAGCAACGACAGGGGTGGAGCTTTCTTT,CASSNDRGGAFF
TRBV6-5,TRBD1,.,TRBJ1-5,TGTGCCAGCAGGGGGGGGACAGGTGAAGATCAGCCCCAGCATTTT,CASRGGTGEDQPQHF
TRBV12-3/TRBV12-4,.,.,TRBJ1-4,TGTGCCAGCAGTTTGCCGGGTGGAAAACTGTTTTTT,CASSLPGGKLFF
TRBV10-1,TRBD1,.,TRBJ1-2,TGCGCCAGCAGGGGTGGACAGGGGCAATGTGGCTACACCTTC,CASRGGQGQCGYTF
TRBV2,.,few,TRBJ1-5,TGTGCCAGCAGCGGGACAAATAGCAATCAGCCCCAGCATTTT,CASSGTNSNQPQHF
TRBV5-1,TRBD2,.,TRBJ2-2,TGCGCCAGCAGCCCACGACTAGCGGGAGGATCGCGACGTGGTGGGGAGCTGTTTTTT,CASSPRLAGGSRRGGELFF
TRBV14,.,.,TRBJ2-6,TGTGCCAGCAGCCACGTACAGGGAGCTGGGGCCAACGTCCTGACTTTC,CASSHVQGAGANVLTF
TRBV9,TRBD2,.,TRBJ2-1,TGTGCCAGCAGCCCACGAACTAGCGGGGGCATCTACAATGAGCAGTTCTTC,CASSPRTSGGIYNEQFF